This T cell receptor (beta chain) was found in a study of blood T cells in healthy people across ages (dated by TCRdb to between 2015 and 2016). Notes on the research overall: In model experiments, roughly one uniquely barcoded TCR beta cDNA molecule per two T cells was captured by template switching. Using deep sequencing normalized with unique cDNA molecular identifiers, the study measured how TCR beta repertoire diversity changes with age. Four age groups were formed from the donors: young (average approximately 15 years), middle-aged (just under 40), aged (approximately 60) and long-lived (approximately 80). To avoid experimental bias, donors of different ages were spread randomly across the sequencing lanes. The study analyzed two additional independent replicas of 1 million unique cDNA reads from the same blood draw for two donors, one aged 18 to 30 and one aged 80 or older. Here is what the overall study found, with its caveats: Bulk unsorted PBMC profiling prevented conclusive comparison of naive and antigen-experienced compartments. Estimates of total diversity based on one million sequenced T cells were regarded as lower bounds and as underestimates. Because the CMV infection status of the donors was unknown, age-related changes in expanded clonotypes may potentially have been confounded. Observed TCR beta diversity per million T cells fell roughly linearly with age, and a significant reduction was already apparent by age around 40. Compared with the aged group, the long-lived group had more naive CD4+ T cells, fewer expanded clones and increased TCR diversity, a pattern suggesting age selection. A strong correlation was found between observed TCR beta diversity and the percentage of naive T cells measured by flow cytometry.

On this clonotype: Its target antigen remains unknown. No base quality values were provided; no much bigger clone lies one nucleotide off.

The CDR3 covers 16 residues, taking in both the cysteine and the phenylalanine. The only DNA kept is the CDR3, 48 bases in frame from the first base. Based on the germline V gene, the CDR1 and CDR2 sequences are MGHDK and SYGVNS. Unmatched junction bases come to 9, with V trimmed by 4 bases and J by 1 base. Libraries were prepared through 5' RACE. These reads were obtained on an Illumina HiSeq 2500. A second PCR of about 6 to 12 cycles was run with a J-beta primer mix and a sample-barcoded 5' primer. A template-switch 5' adaptor carrying 12 random nucleotides introduced a unique molecular identifier onto each TCR beta cDNA molecule. At least 2.5 million CDR3-containing paired-end reads were obtained from each sample. The Mint cDNA synthesis kit, primed by a TRBC-specific oligonucleotide, was used to synthesize first-strand cDNA from all RNA. Following uracil-DNA glycosylase treatment, a first 18-cycle PCR with universal primers M1SS and BC2_uni_R was performed on all cDNA. The authors' analysis ran thus. Normalization of each sample was performed by random selection of 1 million high-quality reads, each carrying a distinct molecular identifier. Instead of being binned into consensus sequences, reads that shared molecular identifiers were thrown out. MiTCR, set to a Q25 quality threshold and the strictest error-elimination algorithm, was used for CDR3 identification, clonotype clustering and error correction. Lower-bound total TCR beta diversity was estimated with a nonparametric unseen species model using Euler transformation. TCRdb reanalyzed the raw reads on its own, using fastp at Q25 for trimming and MiXCR for clone calling, and kept in-frame beta chains. Identical CDR3 protein sequences are pooled into one entry, listed with their most common genes and DNA. The V and J calls reflect TCRdb's pipeline rather than the authors' work. The sample table holds approximately 810,000 distinct CDR3 sequences, of which roughly 34% were seen once. The leading ten clones occupy over 10% of the sample.

The donors were some 39 Caucasian individuals from Russia, aged about 6 to 95 years, who were systemically healthy. Each donor gave ten milliliters of peripheral blood, drawn into EDTA-treated Vacutainer tubes. PBMCs were isolated by Ficoll-Paque density-gradient centrifugation, with at least 7 million obtained per sample. Total RNA, at least 5.5 micrograms per sample, was extracted from PBMCs with Trizol reagent. For every donor, flow cytometry on a PBMC aliquot measured the percentage of naive CD45RAhigh/CD27high T cells. This clonotype originated in a young man in good health. The specimen was blood. The chain is made from TRBV25-1 and TRBJ2-7; 8 junctional bases match TRBD1. The CDR3 loop reads CASSAGDRIISYEQYF. In nucleotide form, the sequence is TGTGCCAGCAGTGCCGGGGACAGGATTATATCCTACGAGCAGTACTTC.